This TCR beta chain was obtained from a study of T cell changes during pregnancy in multiple sclerosis. Sequencing used immunoSEQ multiplex PCR; TCRdb keeps in-frame clones, though not all of them. This sample carries tens of thousands of clones, around 90% of them seen once, and the ten largest clones take roughly 0.7%. Germline V gene sequence: CDR1 SGHRS, CDR2 YFSETQ. V lost 4 bases and J lost 2, with 14 bases in between. The CDR3 extends over 15 amino acids. The sample was CD4+ T cells from peripheral blood mononuclear cells, taken before pregnancy. This clonotype originated in a female donor with multiple sclerosis, enrolled in a pregnancy study. The V call is TRBV5-1, the J call TRBJ2-3, with D unresolved. The CDR3 bases are TGCGCCAGCAGCCCCCCCTACGATCTCACAGATACGCAGTATTTT. It specifies CASSPPYDLTDTQYF.